This T cell receptor beta chain was sequenced during a study of blood T cell repertoires in COVID-19 (TCRdb year 2020). Turning to the overall study: The collaborator samples originated in the United States, Italy and Spain and spanned the acute and convalescent phases of COVID-19. The repertoires were released in a freely available public database intended as a resource for research on the immune response to SARS-CoV-2. Samples were obtained from the ongoing ImmuneRACE study (first 160 participants) and from over a thousand subjects provided by 6 global collaborators. The sample metadata nearly always contained a de-identified subject ID, COVID-19 status, age in years and sex. Deeply sampled blood TCRbeta repertoires from subjects exposed to, actively infected with, or recovered from COVID-19 were included in the dataset. Where HLA class I and class II types were available, the types were taken from metadata supplied by the sample provider, not from assay-based typing. The prospective study material was composed of cDNA or gDNA derived from T cells, B-cell-depleted T cells, or PBMCs.

The immunoSEQ Assay, a bias-controlled multiplex PCR, was used to amplify TCRbeta CDR3 regions from genomic DNA. On the authors' methods: The number of nucleated cells in each sample was estimated from the amplification of reference gene primers within the assay. Sequence reads were collapsed and filtered to measure the absolute abundance of every unique TCRbeta CDR3 rearrangement. For each sample, productive Simpson clonality was calculated as the square root of Simpson's diversity index over productive rearrangements. Drawn from immuneACCESS, this table holds only the in-frame rearrangements with V and J called that TCRdb kept. Clones are partly lost; checked studies trace under half to an unresolved V gene and leave the rest unexplained. From that table come the V and J calls and clone size; the DNA was used to work out D and trimming. The sample has about 160,000 clones on record, approximately 85% of them singletons. Clones ranked in the top ten supply about 6.9% of the sample.

At the junction V is shortened by 0 bases and J by 10 bases; bases outside the gene matches: 4. Via the germline V gene, CDR1 is SGDLS and CDR2 YYNGEE. The CDR3 spans 15 residues, from the cysteine through the phenylalanine. The kept DNA is CDR3 alone, 45 bases in frame from the first base. In Seattle, one collaborating source enrolled patients while the infection was active and tracked those patients longitudinally over the course of disease. Collaborating institutions collected whole blood in K2EDTA tubes following their own protocols. For TCRbeta analysis, collaborators shipped samples as frozen whole blood, isolated PBMCs, or DNA extracted from either of those sample types. Turning to this clone: The antigen this receptor binds is unknown. Nothing much larger sits one base from this clone, and base qualities are not available.

Paper-wide results and their limitations: The amount of clinical and demographic metadata varied by source and participant and was provided uncurated.

The sequence was obtained from a man older than 75 with COVID-19, enrolled during active disease. Sequences were obtained from peripheral blood. The chain was built from TRBV9 and TRBJ2-1; 13 of the junction bases match TRBD2. In nucleotides, the sequence is TGTGCCAGCAGCGTAGGAGGACTAGCGGGGGCCGAGCAGTTCTTC. It translates as CASSVGGLAGAEQFF.